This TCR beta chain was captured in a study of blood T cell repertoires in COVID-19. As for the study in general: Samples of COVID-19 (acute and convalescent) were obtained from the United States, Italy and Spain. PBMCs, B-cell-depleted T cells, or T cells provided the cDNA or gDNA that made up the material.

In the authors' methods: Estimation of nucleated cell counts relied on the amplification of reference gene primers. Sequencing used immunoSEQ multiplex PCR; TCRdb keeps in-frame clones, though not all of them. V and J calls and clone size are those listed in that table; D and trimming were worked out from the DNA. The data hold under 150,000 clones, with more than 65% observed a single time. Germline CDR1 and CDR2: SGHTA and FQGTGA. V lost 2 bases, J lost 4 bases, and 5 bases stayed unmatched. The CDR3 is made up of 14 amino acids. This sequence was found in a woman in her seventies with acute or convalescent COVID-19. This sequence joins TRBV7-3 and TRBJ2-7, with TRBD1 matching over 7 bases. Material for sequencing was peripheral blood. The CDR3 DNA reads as TGTGCCAGCAGCTTATCTACAGGGGAGTACGAGCAGTACTTC. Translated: CASSLSTGEYEQYF.